These 14 T cell receptor beta chains were sequenced from one sample in a study of beta chain features in type 1 diabetes. cDNA synthesis used the whole RNA isolate, giving expressed TCRB sequences. The repertoire was sequenced with immunoSEQ multiplex PCR; TCRdb's copy has only in-frame clones and lacks some. The sample lists some 270,000 clones; around 7.8% were seen once. Sequences were obtained from central memory CD4+ T cells from blood. The receptors were gathered from a woman under 30 in good health.

The rearrangement joins TRBV29-1 to TRBJ2-7; the match to TRBD1 covers 9 bases. Germline lookup yields CDR1 SQVTM and CDR2 ANQGSEA. V dropped 0 bases and J dropped 4; count of bases not matched to a gene: 13. The CDR3 is 17 residues long. The CDR3 sequence: CSVEDRTGTGRTYEQYF. Written as DNA, the CDR3 is TGCAGCGTTGAAGACCGAACCGGGACAGGGAGAACTTACGAGCAGTACTTC.

V gene TRBV10-3 combines with J gene TRBJ2-7; D gene uncertain. Germline loops: CDR1 ENHRY, CDR2 SYGVKD. This CDR3 contains 14 residues. The V gene lost 2 bases and the J gene lost 4 bases, with 12 bases spanning the gap. Here the CDR3 DNA reads TGTGCCATCAGTGAGCCGAGTAAGGGTTACGAGCAGTACTTC. It translates to CAISEPSKGYEQYF.

The chain couples TRBV19 to TRBJ2-1; 9 bases agree with TRBD1. The CDR3 length is 15 residues. The V gene end was trimmed by 7 bases and the J gene end by 7 bases; junction bases not matched to a gene: 11. Germline V gene sequence: CDR1 LNHDA, CDR2 SQIVND (reference sequence). CDR3 residues: CASIPPGTGRNEQFF. The CDR3 DNA reads TGTGCCAGTATCCCCCCCGGGACAGGGAGGAATGAGCAGTTCTTC. Filled out from reference TRBV19 and TRBJ2-1, the complete variable domain reads DGGITQSPKYLFRKEGQNVTLSCEQNLNHDAMYWYRQDPGQGLRLIYYSQIVNDFQKGDIAEGYSVSREKKESFPLTVTSAQKNPTAFYLCASIPPGTGRNEQFFGPGTRLTVL.

The CDR3 loop is CASSLNGDTEAFF. CDR3 nucleotides: TGTGCCAGCAGTTTAAACGGTGACACTGAAGCTTTCTTT. The rearrangement links TRBV27 to TRBJ1-1; D call uncertain. V lost 2 bases, J lost 3 bases, and 7 bases lay in between. The CDR3 has 13 amino acids. CDR1 MNHEY and CDR2 SMNVEV come from the germline V gene (reference sequence).

This clone was counted only a few times. This chain connects TRBV25-1 to TRBJ2-7; 7 nucleotides agree with TRBD1. The CDR3 covers 13 residues. Germline trimming cut 4 bases from V and 6 bases from J; bases unmatched to any gene: 6. CDR1 and CDR2 from the germline V gene are MGHDK and SYGVNS. The CDR3 sequence is CASSGGQLTEQYV. CDR3 in DNA: TGTGCCAGCAGTGGGGGACAGCTTACCGAGCAGTACGTC.

The chain recombines TRBV5-1 with TRBJ1-2; D is ambiguous. Per the germline V gene, CDR1 is SGHRS and CDR2 is YFSETQ. This CDR3 spans 12 amino acids. V lost 5 bases and J lost 4, with 9 bases in between. The chain's CDR3 is CASRGQPYGYTF. As DNA, the CDR3 is TGCGCCAGCAGAGGGCAGCCCTATGGCTACACCTTC.

The table lists this clone with many counts. This chain connects TRBV28 to TRBJ2-5; 8 bases fit TRBD1. J was trimmed by 5 bases and V by 5 bases; bases with no gene match: 10. The CDR3 is made up of 15 amino acids. Germline V gene sequence: CDR1 MDHEN, CDR2 SYDVKM. Here the CDR3 reads CASSPQGAGSETQYF. The CDR3 DNA is TGTGCCAGCAGTCCCCAGGGGGCCGGTAGCGAGACCCAGTACTTC.

This clone was recorded many times. The gene calls are TRBV18 and TRBJ2-4, with 9 bases identical to TRBD1. This CDR3 comprises 13 residues. With 3 bases clipped from V and 8 bases from J, the junction kept 2 bases outside the gene matches. The germline V gene encodes CDR1 KGHSH and CDR2 LQKENI. For the CDR3, the DNA is TGTGCCAGCTCACCGGACAGGGGACACATTCAGTACTTC. Protein product: CASSPDRGHIQYF. The whole variable domain, remainder taken from reference TRBV18 and TRBJ2-4, is NAGVMQNPRHLVRRRGQEARLRCSPMKGHSHVYWYRQLPEEGLKFMVYLQKENIIDESGMPKERFSAEFPKEGPSILRIQQVVRGDSAAYFCASSPDRGHIQYFGAGTRLSVL.

This clone was counted only a few times. This rearrangement joins TRBV5-6 to TRBJ2-1; D not resolved. This CDR3 region has 15 residues. CDR1 and CDR2 (germline): SGHDT, YYEEEE. The ends were cut back, 0 bases at V and 3 bases at J, with 10 bases in the middle. In nucleotides, the CDR3 is TGTGCCAGCAGCTTGGGAGATAACCGCTACAATGAGCAGTTCTTC. Translating gives CASSLGDNRYNEQFF.

In this sample, this clone turned up a few times. The chain has TRBV21-1 and TRBJ1-5. TRBV21-1 is a recognized pseudogene. CDR3 size: 15 residues. The CDR3 DNA reads as TGTGCCAGCAGCACGGGGGGAGGGTTCAATCAGCCCCAGCATTTT. Residues: CASSTGGGFNQPQHF.

The V and J genes are TRBV2 and TRBJ1-4; D call uncertain. The length of the CDR3 is 15 residues. V gave up 1 base and J gave up 7 bases, with 13 bases separating them. Germline-derived CDR1 and CDR2 are SNHLY and FYNNEI. CDR3 nucleotide sequence: TGTGCCAGCAGTGAAGAAGCCGGGTATAGTGAAAAACTGTTTTTT. The encoded protein is CASSEEAGYSEKLFF.

This clone has more than one count but fewer than ten. The V call is TRBV9, the J call TRBJ2-5, with 8 bases that match TRBD2. With the DNA end fitting TRBJ2-7 better, the J assignment may be wrong. There are 16 residues in the CDR3. The germline gives CDR1 SGDLS, CDR2 YYNGEE. The CDR3 DNA reads as TGTGCCAGCAGCCCCCGCAGCGGGGGCCAAGCCTACGAGCAGTACTTC. Translation gives CASSPRSGGQAYEQYF.

As to this clone: A much larger clone is a single base away; this may be a read error. As DNA, the CDR3 is TGTGCCAGCAGCTGGGGCTCTGGAAACACCATATATTTT. Its protein product is CASSWGSGNTIYF. The chain has TRBV7-9 and TRBJ1-3; D gene ambiguous. CDR3 length: 13 residues. CDR1 is SEHNR, CDR2 FQNEAQ, per germline (reference sequence). With 4 bases removed from V and 0 bases from J, the gap between germline ends came to 4 bases.

This chain joins TRBV7-9 and TRBJ2-5, with 13 positions matching TRBD2. The CDR3 has 13 amino acids. V gave up 3 bases and J gave up 13 bases; unmatched junction bases: 5. Looked up from germline, CDR1 is SEHNR and CDR2 is FQNEAQ (reference sequence). Here the CDR3 DNA reads TGTGCCAGCAGCTTTGGACTAGCGGGGGCCCCGTACTTC. This encodes CASSFGLAGAPYF.